These 27 T cell receptor beta chains share one sample of origin, sequenced in a study of T-cell memory formation after mild COVID-19. Using its own MiXCR run on the 5' RACE reads, TCRdb lists one record per CDR3 protein. The repertoire holds 350,000 to 400,000 distinct CDR3 sequences, with roughly 21% as singletons. What was sequenced was PBMCs or a T cell subset sorted from them (not recorded which). The source of these receptors is an adult woman who had mild COVID-19 (a few samples of this study predate the infection). Cell type and time point are not known.

This clonotype was counted only a few times. The chain uses TRBV9 and TRBJ2-5; D may be TRBD2 (6 bases). The germline V gene has CDR1 SGDLS and CDR2 YYNGEE. The CDR3 has 15 residues. The V end lost 4 bases, the J end lost 4 bases, and 17 bases lay between the germline ends. The DNA for the CDR3 is TGTGCCAGCAGCCCACCCGCCGGGGGTCGAGAGACCCAGTACTTC. As protein: CASSPPAGGRETQYF.

The rearrangement joins TRBV30 to TRBJ2-7; TRBD1 might be the D (5 bases). Trimming removed 0 bases at V and 5 bases at J, with 17 bases between. The germline V gene has CDR1 GTSNPN and CDR2 SVGIG (reference sequence). The CDR3 runs to 15 residues. This CDR3 reads CAWSVAGRVFHEQYF. CDR3 in DNA: TGTGCCTGGAGTGTAGCCGGCAGGGTTTTCCACGAGCAGTACTTC.

This clonotype was seen only a few times. The rearrangement links TRBV4-3 to TRBJ2-7, with 8 bases matching TRBD2. Germline CDR1 is LGHNA and CDR2 is YSLEER. The V segment lost 0 bases and the J segment 1 base; nucleotides outside the gene matches: 2. CDR3 size: 15 residues. CDR3 region: CASSQDTSGSYEQYF. The CDR3 DNA reads TGCGCCAGCAGCCAAGATACTAGCGGATCCTACGAGCAGTACTTC.

Here the CDR3 DNA reads TGTGCCACCAGCGCAGGGGCCACAACTCCCGAAGCTTTCTTT. This translates into CATSAGATTPEAFF. This rearrangement joins TRBV15 to TRBJ1-1; D might be TRBD1 (6 bases). The CDR3 consists of 14 residues. The germline V gene encodes CDR1 LNHNV and CDR2 YYDKDF (reference sequence). The V and J ends lost 5 bases and 8 bases respectively, with 18 bases between them.

This clonotype was detected only a few times. The CDR3 spells CSVDSLQSMGYTF. The CDR3 DNA is TGCAGCGTTGATTCGTTACAGTCTATGGGCTACACCTTC. The chain is built from TRBV29-1 and TRBJ1-2; D gene unclear. V dropped 3 bases and J dropped 8 bases, with 16 bases sitting between them. In germline, CDR1 is SQVTM, CDR2 ANQGSEA. CDR3 length equals 13 residues.

The chain recombines TRBV5-1 with TRBJ2-1, with TRBD2 matching 8 bases. The CDR3 runs 16 residues. Germline loops: CDR1 SGHRS, CDR2 YFSETQ. V gave up 4 bases and J gave up 7 bases; unmatched junction bases: 13. CDR3 region: CASSPPSGLAVNEQFF. As DNA, the CDR3 is TGCGCCAGCAGCCCCCCATCTGGACTAGCCGTGAATGAGCAGTTCTTC.

The chain is built from TRBV7-2 and TRBJ2-1; D not certain. Trimming removed 4 bases from V and 2 bases from J, with 12 bases in between. The CDR3 totals 15 residues. CDR1 is SGHTA, CDR2 FQGNSA, per germline. The CDR3 region is CASSSPLLAYNEQFF. CDR3 bases: TGTGCCAGCAGCTCGCCCCTCCTAGCCTACAATGAGCAGTTCTTC.

The sample holds a few counts of this clonotype. The V gene is TRBV7-7, the J gene TRBJ2-1; the match to TRBD2 covers 8 bases. V lost 5 bases and J lost 9; bases outside the gene matches: 9. This CDR3 is 14 amino acids long. Germline values: CDR1 SSHAT, CDR2 FNYEAQ (reference sequence). The CDR3 region is CASSPGTRYGEQFF. In DNA, the CDR3 is TGTGCCAGCAGCCCCGGGACTAGGTATGGTGAGCAGTTCTTC.

This clonotype was found a few times. The chain is built from TRBV10-3 and TRBJ2-6, with a tentative D call TRBD1 (6 bases). Germline lookup yields CDR1 ENHRY and CDR2 SYGVKD. V shed 2 bases and J shed 0 bases, with 17 bases lying between them. The CDR3 runs 19 residues. CDR3 bases: TGTGCCATCAGTGAGGTCGAGGGGGTCAGCGCCTCTGGGGCCAACGTCCTGACTTTC. Amino acids: CAISEVEGVSASGANVLTF.

A few counts support this clonotype. CDR3 nucleotides: TGTGCCAGCAGCTTACGGGTAATCCAAGAGACCCAGTACTTC. Translating it yields CASSLRVIQETQYF. The J gene is TRBJ2-5, the V gene TRBV11-3, with no clear D. V was cut by 2 bases and J by 1 base, with 8 bases left in between. Germline-derived CDR1 and CDR2 are SGHNT and YENEEA. This CDR3 is 14 amino acids long. The complete variable domain, with remaining parts taken from reference TRBV11-3 and TRBJ2-5, reads EAGVVQSPRYKIIEKKQPVAFWCNPISGHNTLYWYLQNLGQGPELLIRYENEEAVDDSQLPKDRFSAERLKGVDSTLKIQPAELGDSAVYLCASSLRVIQETQYFGPGTRLLVL.

This clonotype was recorded a few times. The rearrangement uses TRBV7-9 and TRBJ1-2, with 7 positions matching TRBD1. This CDR3 comprises 16 residues. The germline V gene has CDR1 SEHNR and CDR2 FQNEAQ (reference sequence). With 0 bases clipped from V and 4 bases from J, the junction kept 8 bases outside the gene matches. The chain's CDR3 is CASSLAPGQTSYGYTF. CDR3 nucleotide sequence: TGTGCCAGCAGCTTAGCTCCGGGACAGACCTCCTATGGCTACACCTTC.

This clonotype occurred a few times. This chain joins TRBV11-2 and TRBJ2-1, with D possibly matching TRBD1 (5 bases). This CDR3 spans 13 amino acids. Between the trimmed V and J ends, which lost 0 bases and 8 bases, there was a span of 8 bases. Germline CDR1 and CDR2: SGHAT and FQNNGV. The CDR3 loop is CASSLDRGDEQFF. For the CDR3, the DNA is TGTGCCAGCAGCTTAGATAGGGGCGATGAGCAGTTCTTC.

This chain uses TRBV12-3 or TRBV12-4 with TRBJ1-2, with TRBD1 matching over 11 bases. The CDR3 has 15 residues. The V segment lost 5 bases and the J segment 4 bases; nucleotides outside the gene matches: 6. Here the CDR3 DNA reads TGTGCCAGCAGTCCAGGACAGGGGGCTATCTATGGCTACACCTTC. This translates into CASSPGQGAIYGYTF.

This clonotype occurred a few times. V is TRBV7-6 and J is TRBJ2-7, with D perhaps matching TRBD2 (5 bases). This CDR3 spans 15 amino acids. Germline CDR1 SGHVS, CDR2 FNYEAQ. Trimming pared 3 bases from V and 1 base from J, leaving 13 bases between. The CDR3 region has the DNA TGTGCCAGCAGCTTGATGGGAGCCACGTCCTACGAGCAGTACTTC. Amino acid sequence: CASSLMGATSYEQYF.

This clonotype was seen a few times. This rearrangement joins TRBV12-3 or TRBV12-4 to TRBJ2-7, with 13 bases aligning to TRBD2. The CDR3 loop spans 14 amino acids. Trimming cost V 6 bases and J 2 bases; bases outside gene matches: 1. The CDR3 DNA is TGTGCCAGCAGGGGGACTAGCGGGACCTACGAGCAGTACTTC. Translation: CASRGTSGTYEQYF.

The J gene is TRBJ2-1, the V gene TRBV4-1; D remains unclear. The V and J ends lost 1 base and 3 bases respectively, with 13 bases between them. The length of the CDR3 is 16 residues. CDR1 is MGHRA and CDR2 is YSYEKL in the germline V gene. CDR3 in DNA: TGCGCCAGCAGCCAAGCGCCAGGTTCCAGCTACAATGAGCAGTTCTTC. It yields the protein CASSQAPGSSYNEQFF.

About this clonotype itself: This is likely a read error, given that the CDR3 carries no conserved phenylalanine or tryptophan at its end. The chain uses TRBV7-9 and TRBJ2-7; 7 bases map to TRBD2. V lost 2 bases, J lost 3 bases, and 7 bases stayed unmatched. The CDR3 spans 15 residues. The germline V gene encodes CDR1 SEHNR and CDR2 FQNEAQ (reference sequence). The DNA of the CDR3 is TGTGCCAGCAGCTTACAAGGCCTAGCGGTCTACGAGCAGTACTTA. Translation: CASSLQGLAVYEQYL.

This clonotype has a count of ten or more. The chain carries TRBV10-3 and TRBJ2-1; possibly TRBD2 for D (6 bases). Germline assignment: CDR1 ENHRY and CDR2 SYGVKD. The CDR3 is made up of 15 amino acids. V was trimmed by 2 bases and J by 7 bases, leaving 15 bases between them. The CDR3 loop is CAISEPGEVRNEQFF. The CDR3 nucleotides read TGTGCCATCAGTGAGCCGGGGGAGGTCCGGAATGAGCAGTTCTTC.

The chain combines TRBV25-1 with TRBJ2-1; maybe TRBD1 (7 bases). Germline V gives CDR1 MGHDK, CDR2 SYGVNS. This CDR3 has 20 amino acids. V lost 2 bases and J lost 0, with 23 bases in between. The CDR3 DNA is TGTGCCAGCAGTGAAGTACCCGAAGGAGGGGGCGCCGGCTCCTACAATGAGCAGTTCTTC. Its protein is CASSEVPEGGGAGSYNEQFF.

The CDR3 is CATSRDKGGEQFF. The CDR3 bases are TGTGCCACCAGCAGAGATAAAGGAGGTGAGCAGTTCTTC. The chain combines TRBV15 with TRBJ2-1; TRBD2 is a possible D gene (5 bases). Looked up from germline, CDR1 is LNHNV and CDR2 is YYDKDF (reference sequence). This CDR3 has 13 residues. Trimming pared 0 bases from V and 9 bases from J, leaving 9 bases between.

This clonotype was recorded a few times. This chain uses TRBV5-1 with TRBJ1-2; D might be TRBD1 (5 bases). V was shortened by 0 bases and J by 8 bases, with 17 bases between the two germline ends. Germline V gene sequence: CDR1 SGHRS, CDR2 YFSETQ. The CDR3 runs to 15 residues. Here the CDR3 reads CASSLVSDRRSGYTF. CDR3 nucleotide sequence: TGCGCCAGCAGCTTGGTCTCCGACAGAAGATCGGGCTACACCTTC.

This clonotype was seen only a few times. The chain uses TRBV12-3 or TRBV12-4 and TRBJ2-7; 7 bases are shared with TRBD1. V was pared by 4 bases and J by 2 bases, with 8 bases of the junction left unmatched. This CDR3 is built from 15 residues. CDR3 sequence: CASSSNQGDPYEQYF. The CDR3, as DNA: TGTGCCAGCAGTTCCAATCAGGGGGATCCCTACGAGCAGTACTTC.

This clonotype was seen more than once but under ten times. The rearrangement joins TRBV7-9 to TRBJ2-3; 8 bases map to TRBD2. The CDR3 runs to 15 residues. Per germline, CDR1 SEHNR and CDR2 FQNEAQ (reference sequence). The junction had 10 bases not matched to a gene; V was cut back by 5 bases and J by 6 bases. The CDR3 region is CASSALSGNPDTQYF. For the CDR3, the DNA is TGTGCCAGCAGCGCCCTTAGCGGGAACCCGGATACGCAGTATTTT.

This clonotype was seen many times. This chain uses TRBV4-2 with TRBJ2-1; tentatively, D is TRBD1 or TRBD2 (6 bases each). With 2 bases removed from V and 5 bases from J, the gap between germline ends came to 10 bases. This CDR3 is built from 14 residues. Germline V CDR1 and CDR2: LGHNA, YNFKEQ. Here the CDR3 reads CASSQRGGNNEQFF. The CDR3 nucleotides read TGTGCCAGCAGCCAACGAGGGGGGAACAATGAGCAGTTCTTC.

This clonotype was found a few times. The chain uses TRBV12-3 or TRBV12-4 and TRBJ1-4; D unresolved. The V end lost 2 bases, the J end lost 10 bases, and 5 bases lay between the germline ends. The CDR3 contains 11 residues. CDR3 DNA sequence: TGTGCCAGCAGTTTAAAGTCAAAACTGTTTTTT. Amino acids: CASSLKSKLFF.

J is TRBJ2-1 and V is TRBV4-1; tentatively, D is TRBD1 or TRBD2 (5 bases each). CDR3 length: 14 residues. The V end lost 4 bases, the J end lost 6 bases, and 13 bases lay between the germline ends. Germline assignment: CDR1 MGHRA and CDR2 YSYEKL. The CDR3 bases are TGCGCCAGCAGCCCCGACCGGGACCCCAATGAGCAGTTCTTC. It encodes CASSPDRDPNEQFF.

The chain employs TRBV6-6 and TRBJ2-3; 12 bases are a match to TRBD2. This CDR3 is 16 amino acids long. The V and J ends lost 2 bases and 3 bases, in that order; junction bases with no gene match: 3. The germline CDR1 and CDR2 sequences are MNHNY and SVGAGI (reference sequence). CDR3 residues: CASSYTLAGGTDTQYF. The DNA of the CDR3 is TGTGCCAGCAGTTACACACTAGCGGGAGGTACAGATACGCAGTATTTT.